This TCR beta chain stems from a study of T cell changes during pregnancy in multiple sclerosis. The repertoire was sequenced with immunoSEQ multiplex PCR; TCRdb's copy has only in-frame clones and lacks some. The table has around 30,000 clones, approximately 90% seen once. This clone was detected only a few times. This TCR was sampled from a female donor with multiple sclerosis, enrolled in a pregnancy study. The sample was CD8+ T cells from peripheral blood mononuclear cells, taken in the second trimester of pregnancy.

The CDR3 spells CASSRDSRLGVGYTF. The CDR3 DNA is TGTGCCAGCAGCCGGGACAGCAGACTTGGTGTTGGCTACACCTTC. The chain has TRBV27 and TRBJ1-2; 7 positions match TRBD1. Germline V gene lookup returns CDR1 MNHEY and CDR2 SMNVEV (reference sequence). V trimming: 6 bases; J trimming: 7 bases; junction bases outside the gene matches: 14. The CDR3 is 15 residues long.